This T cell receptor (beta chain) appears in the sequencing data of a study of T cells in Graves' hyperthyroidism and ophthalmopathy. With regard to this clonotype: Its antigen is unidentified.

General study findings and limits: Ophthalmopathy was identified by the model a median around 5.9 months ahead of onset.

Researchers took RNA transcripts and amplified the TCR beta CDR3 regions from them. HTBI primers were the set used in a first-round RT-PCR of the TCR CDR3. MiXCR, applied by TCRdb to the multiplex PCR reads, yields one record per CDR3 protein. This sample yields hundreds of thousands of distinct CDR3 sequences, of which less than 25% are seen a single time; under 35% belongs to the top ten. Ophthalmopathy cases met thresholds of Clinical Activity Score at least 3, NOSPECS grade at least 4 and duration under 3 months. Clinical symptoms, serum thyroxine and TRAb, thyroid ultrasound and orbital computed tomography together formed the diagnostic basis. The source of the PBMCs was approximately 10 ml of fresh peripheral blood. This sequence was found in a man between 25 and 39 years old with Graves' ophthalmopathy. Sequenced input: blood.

CDR3 bases: TGCAGCGTTGAAGGGAGGGGGCGAGAGGTCCAATCCTACAATGAGCAGTTCTTC. This codes for CSVEGRGREVQSYNEQFF. V and J are TRBV29-1 and TRBJ2-1, with D possibly being TRBD1 (7 bases). V gave up 1 base and J gave up 1 base, with 20 bases separating them. The germline V gene has CDR1 SQVTM and CDR2 ANQGSEA. The CDR3 consists of 18 residues.